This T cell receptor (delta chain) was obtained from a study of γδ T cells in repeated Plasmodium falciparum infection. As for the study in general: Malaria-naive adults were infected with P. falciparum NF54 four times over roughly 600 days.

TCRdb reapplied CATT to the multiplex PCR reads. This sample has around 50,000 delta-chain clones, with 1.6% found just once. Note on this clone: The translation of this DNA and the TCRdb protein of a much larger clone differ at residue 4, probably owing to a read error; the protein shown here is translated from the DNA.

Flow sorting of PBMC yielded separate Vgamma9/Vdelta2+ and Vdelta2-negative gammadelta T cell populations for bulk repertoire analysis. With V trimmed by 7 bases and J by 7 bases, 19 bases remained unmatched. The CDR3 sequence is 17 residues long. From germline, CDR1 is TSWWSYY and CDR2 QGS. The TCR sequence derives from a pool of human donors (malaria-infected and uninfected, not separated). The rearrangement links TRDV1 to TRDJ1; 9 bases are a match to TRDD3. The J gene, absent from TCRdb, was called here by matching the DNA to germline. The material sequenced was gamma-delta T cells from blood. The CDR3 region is CALAPSLGDEELSKLIF. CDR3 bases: TGTGCTCTTGCTCCCAGCCTGGGGGATGAGGAGCTCTCTAAACTCATCTTT.